The clone carrying this T cell receptor (beta chain) was counted once. These data belong to a study of blood T cell repertoires in COVID-19. Study background: PBMCs, B-cell-depleted T cells, or T cells were the source of the cDNA or gDNA that made up the material.

Per the authors' pipeline: Amplifying reference gene primers gave estimates of nucleated cell counts. The repertoire was sequenced with immunoSEQ multiplex PCR; TCRdb's copy has only in-frame clones and lacks some. V, J and clone size are taken as reported in that table, and D and trimming were inferred from the DNA itself. Of under 400,000 clones listed, 90% are singletons. The CDR3 is 17 residues long. The J segment lost 4 bases and the V segment lost 0 bases, leaving 12 bases of the junction unmatched. Germline V gene sequence: CDR1 SGHRS, CDR2 YFSETQ. The source is a man between 18 and 29 years old with active or convalescent COVID-19. V is TRBV5-1 and J is TRBJ1-2, with 7 bases fitting TRBD1. Sequenced sample: peripheral blood. CDR3 in amino acids: CASSLDYDRANGYGYTF. The CDR3, as DNA: TGCGCCAGCAGCTTGGATTATGACAGGGCGAATGGCTATGGCTACACCTTC.